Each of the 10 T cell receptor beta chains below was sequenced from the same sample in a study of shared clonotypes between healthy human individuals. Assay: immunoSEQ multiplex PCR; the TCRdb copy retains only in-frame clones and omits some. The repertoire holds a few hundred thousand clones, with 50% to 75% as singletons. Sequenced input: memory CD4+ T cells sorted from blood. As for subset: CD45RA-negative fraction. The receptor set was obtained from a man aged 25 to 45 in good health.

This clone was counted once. CDR3 DNA sequence: TGTGCCAGCAGCCAAGATCTACTCGCCCCCTCCTACGAGCAGTACTTC. Encoded protein: CASSQDLLAPSYEQYF. This rearrangement joins TRBV4-2 to TRBJ2-7, with D uncertain. Germline V gene data show CDR1 as LGHNA and CDR2 as YNFKEQ. Trimming stripped 0 bases from V and 0 bases from J, with 12 bases between. The CDR3 is 16 amino acids.

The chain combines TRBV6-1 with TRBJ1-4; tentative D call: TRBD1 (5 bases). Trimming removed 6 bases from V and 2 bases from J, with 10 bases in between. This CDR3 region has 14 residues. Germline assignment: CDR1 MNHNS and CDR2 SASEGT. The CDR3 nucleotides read TGTGCCAGCAGCCCTGGGGGGACTAATGAAAAACTGTTTTTT. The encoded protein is CASSPGGTNEKLFF.

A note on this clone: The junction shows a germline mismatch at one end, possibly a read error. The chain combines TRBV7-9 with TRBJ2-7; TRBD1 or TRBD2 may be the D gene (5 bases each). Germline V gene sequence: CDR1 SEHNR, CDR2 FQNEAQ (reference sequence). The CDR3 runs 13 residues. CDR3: CASSSMGTPGLDF. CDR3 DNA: TGTGCCAGCAGCTCGATGGGGACGCCCGGCCTAGACTTC. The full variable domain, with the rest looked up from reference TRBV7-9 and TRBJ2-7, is DTGVSQNPRHKITKRGQNVTFRCDPISEHNRLYWYRQTLGQGPEFLTYFQNEAQLEKSRLLSDRFSAERPKGSFSTLEIQRTEQGDSAMYLCASSSMGTPGLDFGPGTRLTVT.

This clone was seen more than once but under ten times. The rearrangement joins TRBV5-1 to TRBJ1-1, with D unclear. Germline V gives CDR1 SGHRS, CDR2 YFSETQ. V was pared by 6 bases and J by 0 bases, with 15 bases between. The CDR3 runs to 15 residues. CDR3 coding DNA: TGCGCCAGCACCCCGGGAAGTATGGTGAACACTGAAGCTTTCTTT. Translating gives CASTPGSMVNTEAFF.

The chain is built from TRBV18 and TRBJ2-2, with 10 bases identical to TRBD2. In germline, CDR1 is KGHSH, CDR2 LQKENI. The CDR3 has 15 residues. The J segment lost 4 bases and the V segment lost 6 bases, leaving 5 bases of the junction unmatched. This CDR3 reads CASSQREGRTGELFF. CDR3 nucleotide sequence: TGTGCCAGCTCCCAGCGGGAGGGCCGCACCGGGGAGCTGTTTTTT.

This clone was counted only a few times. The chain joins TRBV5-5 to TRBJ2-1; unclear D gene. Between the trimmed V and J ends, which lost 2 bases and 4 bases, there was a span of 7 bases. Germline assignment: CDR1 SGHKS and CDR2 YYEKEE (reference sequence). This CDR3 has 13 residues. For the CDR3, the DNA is TGTGCCAGCAGCTTATGGGTGTACAATGAGCAGTTCTTC. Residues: CASSLWVYNEQFF.

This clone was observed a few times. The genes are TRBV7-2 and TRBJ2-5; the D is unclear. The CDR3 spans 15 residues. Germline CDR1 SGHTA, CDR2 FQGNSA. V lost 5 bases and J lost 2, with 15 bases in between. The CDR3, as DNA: TGTGCCAGCAGCCCGGTGGGTGGGTGGCAAGAGACCCAGTACTTC. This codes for CASSPVGGWQETQYF.

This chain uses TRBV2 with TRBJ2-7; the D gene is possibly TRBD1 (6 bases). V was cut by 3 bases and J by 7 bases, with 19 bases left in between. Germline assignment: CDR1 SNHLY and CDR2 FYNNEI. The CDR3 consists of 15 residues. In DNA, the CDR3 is TGTGCCAGCAGTGACATCCGGACAGAGTCTCTGGAGCAGTACTTC. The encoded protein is CASSDIRTESLEQYF.

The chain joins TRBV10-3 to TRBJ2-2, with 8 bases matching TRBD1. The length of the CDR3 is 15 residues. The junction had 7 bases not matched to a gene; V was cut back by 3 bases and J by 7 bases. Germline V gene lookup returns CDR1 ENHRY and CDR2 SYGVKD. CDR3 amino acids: CAISDLGQGSGELFF. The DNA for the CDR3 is TGTGCCATCAGTGACCTCGGACAGGGTAGCGGGGAGCTGTTTTTT.

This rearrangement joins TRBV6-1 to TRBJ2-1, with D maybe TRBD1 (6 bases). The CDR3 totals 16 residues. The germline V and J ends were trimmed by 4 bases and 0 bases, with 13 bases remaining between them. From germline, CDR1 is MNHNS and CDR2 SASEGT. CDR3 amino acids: CASSGGGWGSYNEQFF. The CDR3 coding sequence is TGTGCCAGCAGTGGAGGGGGTTGGGGCTCCTACAATGAGCAGTTCTTC.